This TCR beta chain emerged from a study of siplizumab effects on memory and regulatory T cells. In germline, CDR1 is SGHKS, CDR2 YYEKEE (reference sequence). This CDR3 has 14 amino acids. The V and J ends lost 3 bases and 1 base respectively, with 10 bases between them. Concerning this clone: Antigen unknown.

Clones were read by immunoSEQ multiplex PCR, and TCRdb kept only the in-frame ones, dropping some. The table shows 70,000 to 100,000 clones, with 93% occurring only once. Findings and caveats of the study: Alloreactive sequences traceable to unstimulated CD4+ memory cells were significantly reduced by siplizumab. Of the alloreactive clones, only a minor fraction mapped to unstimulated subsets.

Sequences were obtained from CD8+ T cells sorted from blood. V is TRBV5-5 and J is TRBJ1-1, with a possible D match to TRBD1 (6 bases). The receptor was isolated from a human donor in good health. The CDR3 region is CASSWDTANTEAFF. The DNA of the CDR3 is TGTGCCAGCAGCTGGGACACTGCGAACACTGAAGCTTTCTTT. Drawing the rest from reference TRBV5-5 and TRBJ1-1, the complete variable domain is DAGVTQSPTHLIKTRGQQVTLRCSPISGHKSVSWYQQVLGQGPQFIFQYYEKEERGRGNFPDRFSARQFPNYSSELNVNALLLGDSALYLCASSWDTANTEAFFGQGTRLTVV.